The 14 T cell receptor beta chains below were found in one sample sequenced in a study of T cells in Graves' hyperthyroidism and ophthalmopathy. RNA transcripts were the template for amplifying TCR beta CDR3 regions. The TCR CDR3 was amplified in a first-round RT-PCR using the HTBI primer set. TCRdb ran MiXCR on the multiplex PCR reads and lists one entry per CDR3 protein. The sample holds approximately 320,000 distinct CDR3 sequences; 15% to 20% are singletons and the top ten take roughly 33%. What was sequenced was blood. The receptors come from a man aged 25 to 40 with Graves' hyperthyroidism.

This clonotype was counted many times. At one end the junction does not follow the germline gene, possibly because of a read error. The V and J genes are TRBV7-7 and TRBJ2-7; 9 nucleotides match TRBD2. There are 14 residues in the CDR3. The germline V gene has CDR1 SSHAT and CDR2 FNYEAQ (reference sequence). The CDR3 sequence is CASSPTSGPYEQYF. In DNA form, the CDR3 reads TGTGCTAGCAGCCCGACTAGCGGACCCTACGAGCAGTACTTC.

This clonotype was seen at least ten times. The chain employs TRBV20-1 and TRBJ2-1, with D perhaps matching TRBD2 (5 bases). Trimming took off 0 bases at V and 2 bases at J, with 8 bases between the two ends. The CDR3 consists of 14 residues. Germline CDR1 and CDR2: DFQATT and SNEGSKA (reference sequence). CDR3 sequence: CSARDTGTYNEQFF. Written as DNA, the CDR3 is TGCAGTGCTAGAGACACCGGGACCTACAATGAGCAGTTCTTC.

This clonotype appeared many times. The chain recombines TRBV3-1 with TRBJ2-1, with D perhaps TRBD2 (6 bases). From germline, CDR1 is LGHDT and CDR2 YNNKEL (reference sequence). V shed 1 base and J shed 15 bases, with 16 bases lying between them. The CDR3 contains 13 residues. The CDR3 here is CASSQAGESRWFF. CDR3 bases: TGTGCCAGCAGCCAAGCGGGAGAATCGCGTTGGTTCTTC.

V and J are TRBV24-1 and TRBJ2-5, with 9 positions matching TRBD1. CDR3 length: 16 amino acids. The V gene end was trimmed by 6 bases and the J gene end by 1 base; junction bases not matched to a gene: 8. CDR1 and CDR2 (germline): KGHDR, SFDVKD. The CDR3 DNA reads TGTGCCACCAGTTTCGGGACAGGGCTTCGCCAAGAGACCCAGTACTTC. It encodes CATSFGTGLRQETQYF.

This clonotype was seen a few times. One base away lies a much larger clone, so this may be a sequencing read error. This chain uses TRBV11-2 with TRBJ1-4; D is possibly TRBD1 (5 bases). The CDR3 covers 15 residues. Germline CDR1 SGHAT, CDR2 FQNNGV. The chain's CDR3 is CASSPLGGTNEELFF. The CDR3 DNA sequence: TGTGCCAGCAGCCCCCTGGGGGGAACTAATGAAGAACTGTTTTTT.

This clonotype was counted at least ten times. In DNA, the CDR3 is TGTGCCAGCAGTCATGGACAGGGTCCGAACGAGCAGTACTTC. As protein: CASSHGQGPNEQYF. This chain joins TRBV27 and TRBJ2-7, with 8 bases lining up with TRBD1. V shed 5 bases and J 5 bases; nucleotides not matched to a gene: 8. The CDR3 is 14 residues long. The V gene's germline CDR1 is MNHEY and CDR2 SMNVEV (reference sequence).

This clonotype was detected ten times or more. The chain uses TRBV12-3 or TRBV12-4 and TRBJ2-1; tentatively, D is TRBD2 (5 bases). V was shortened by 11 bases and J by 1 base, with 15 bases between the two germline ends. This CDR3 spans 14 amino acids. Here the CDR3 DNA reads TGTGCCGCTAGCAGTCCTTATTCCTACAATGAGCAGTTCTTC. It specifies CAASSPYSYNEQFF.

This clonotype was seen repeatedly, ten times or more. The chain uses TRBV29-1 and TRBJ2-5; no clear D gene. V was clipped by 2 bases and J by 2 bases, with 3 bases between them. This CDR3 has 11 amino acids. CDR1 is SQVTM and CDR2 is ANQGSEA in the germline V gene. The CDR3 DNA sequence: TGCAGCGTTGAACTTCAAGAGACCCAGTACTTC. Its translation: CSVELQETQYF.

The CDR3 coding sequence is TGTGCCAGCAGACCGGACAGTACGAACACCGGGGAGCTGTTTTTT. This encodes CASRPDSTNTGELFF. This sequence joins TRBV7-9 and TRBJ2-2; maybe TRBD1 (6 bases). There are 15 residues in the CDR3. Germline CDR1 is SEHNR and CDR2 is FQNEAQ (reference sequence). Trimming left V 6 bases short and J 0 bases short, with 11 bases between. The whole variable domain, filled in from reference TRBV7-9 and TRBJ2-2, reads DTGVSQNPRHKITKRGQNVTFRCDPISEHNRLYWYRQTLGQGPEFLTYFQNEAQLEKSRLLSDRFSAERPKGSFSTLEIQRTEQGDSAMYLCASRPDSTNTGELFFGEGSRLTVL.

Concerning this clonotype: A much bigger clone sits one base away, suggesting this may be a read error. The V and J genes are TRBV20-1 and TRBJ2-5, with 8 bases aligning to TRBD2. This CDR3 comprises 15 residues. Germline assignment: CDR1 DFQATT and CDR2 SNEGSKA (reference sequence). CDR3 region: CSARDRGGLGETPYF. CDR3 nucleotide sequence: TGCAGTGCTAGAGATCGGGGGGGATTAGGAGAGACCCCGTACTTC.

The chain couples TRBV5-5 to TRBJ2-5, with D perhaps TRBD1 or TRBD2 (5 bases each). V shed 6 bases and J shed 5 bases, with 23 bases lying between them. Germline V gene lookup returns CDR1 SGHKS and CDR2 YYEKEE (reference sequence). The CDR3 is 16 residues long. The CDR3 DNA is TGTGCCAGCACCCAACGGTACGGGGCTCTGGGGGAGACCCAGTACTTC. This translates into CASTQRYGALGETQYF.

The CDR3 nucleotides are TGTGCCAGCAGCCAATCGTACCTTACGCAGTATTTT. This gives the protein CASSQSYLTQYF. The rearrangement joins TRBV14 to TRBJ2-3; D is unclear. Germline loops: CDR1 SGHDN, CDR2 FVKESK. There are 12 residues in the CDR3. V was pared by 2 bases and J by 8 bases, with 8 bases between. The whole variable domain, filled in from reference TRBV14 and TRBJ2-3, reads EAGVTQFPSHSVIEKGQTVTLRCDPISGHDNLYWYRRVMGKEIKFLLHFVKESKQDESGMPNNRFLAERTGGTYSTLKVQPAELEDSGVYFCASSQSYLTQYFGPGTRLTVL.

This clonotype was counted many times. CDR3 bases: TGTGCCACCAGTGACTCGGCCCGACTAGCGGGAGCGGTTGAGACCCAGTACTTC. Its protein is CATSDSARLAGAVETQYF. This chain uses TRBV24-1 with TRBJ2-5; the match to TRBD2 covers 12 bases. Germline V lookup: CDR1 KGHDR, CDR2 SFDVKD. Losses at the gene ends were 4 bases for V and 5 bases for J; bases not matched to a gene: 13. The CDR3 runs 18 residues.

As for this clonotype: The germline gene is not matched at one end of the junction; a read error may be the cause. The chain is built from TRBV6-1 and TRBJ1-5; TRBD1 agrees at 11 bases. The CDR3 consists of 14 residues. CDR1 is MNHNS and CDR2 is SASEGT in the germline V gene. The CDR3 loop reads CAGRGQGGYQPQHF. The CDR3, as DNA: TGTGCCGGCAGGGGACAGGGGGGGTATCAGCCCCAGCATTTT.